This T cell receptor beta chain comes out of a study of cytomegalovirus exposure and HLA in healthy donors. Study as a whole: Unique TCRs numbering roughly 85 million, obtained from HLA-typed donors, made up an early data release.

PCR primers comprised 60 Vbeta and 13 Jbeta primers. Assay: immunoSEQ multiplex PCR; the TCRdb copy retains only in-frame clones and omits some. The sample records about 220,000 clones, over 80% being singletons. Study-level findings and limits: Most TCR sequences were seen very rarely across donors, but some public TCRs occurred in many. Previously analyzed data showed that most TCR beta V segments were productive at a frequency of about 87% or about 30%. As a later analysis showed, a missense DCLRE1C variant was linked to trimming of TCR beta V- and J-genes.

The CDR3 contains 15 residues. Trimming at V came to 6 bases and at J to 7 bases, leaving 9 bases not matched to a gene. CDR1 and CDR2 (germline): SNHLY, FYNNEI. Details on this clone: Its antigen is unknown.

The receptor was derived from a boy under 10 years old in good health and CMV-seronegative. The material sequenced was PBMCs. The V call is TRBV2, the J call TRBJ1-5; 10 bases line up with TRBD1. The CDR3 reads CASRERTGGYQPQHF. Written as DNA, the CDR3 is TGTGCCAGCAGGGAACGGACAGGGGGTTACCAGCCCCAGCATTTT.